The 18 T cell receptor beta chains below all came from one sample that was sequenced in a study of T cell responses to AZD1222 COVID-19 vaccine. Produced via immunoSEQ multiplex PCR; TCRdb's table is partial and in-frame only. The table includes approximately 150,000 clones, about 90% detected once. This specimen consisted of peripheral blood, obtained 28 days after the second AZD1222 dose. These receptors were taken from an adult who received the AZD1222 COVID-19 vaccine.

This chain joins TRBV24-1 and TRBJ2-7; possible D gene TRBD2, 5 bases. The CDR3 consists of 15 residues. Germline CDR1 KGHDR, CDR2 SFDVKD. V was pared by 5 bases and J by 2 bases, with 15 bases between. CDR3 DNA sequence: TGTGCCACCAGTGGTTATCGGGAAGACACCTACGAGCAGTACTTC. Translated, it gives CATSGYREDTYEQYF.

This clone was detected a few times. This chain joins TRBV23-1 and TRBJ2-7; 9 bases fit TRBD2. TRBV23-1 is an ORF, with its function uncertain. With V trimmed by 2 bases and J by 4 bases, 12 bases remained unmatched. CDR3 size: 17 residues. The CDR3 DNA reads TGCGCCAGCAGTCAAAAGGGGAAGCGGGGGGCTACGTACGAGCAGTACTTC. It yields the protein CASSQKGKRGATYEQYF.

The chain combines TRBV7-6 with TRBJ1-4, with D unresolved. The CDR3 is 15 amino acids. V dropped 2 bases and J dropped 5 bases, with 12 bases sitting between them. CDR1 and CDR2 from the germline V gene are SGHVS and FNYEAQ. This CDR3 is CASSLLRTSNEKLFF. The DNA for the CDR3 is TGTGCCAGCAGCTTACTTAGGACCTCAAATGAAAAACTGTTTTTT.

There are a few counts of this clone. CDR3 sequence: CASSGIAGFNEQFF. DNA for the CDR3: TGCGCCAGCAGCGGGATAGCGGGGTTCAATGAGCAGTTCTTC. V and J are TRBV5-1 and TRBJ2-1; 8 nucleotides match TRBD2. After removal of 4 bases from V and 6 bases from J, the junction contained 6 bases not matched to a gene. The V gene's germline CDR1 is SGHRS and CDR2 YFSETQ. This CDR3 region has 14 residues.

The chain has TRBV11-2 and TRBJ1-5; TRBD1 aligns across 8 bases. The V and J ends lost 5 bases and 4 bases, in that order; junction bases with no gene match: 7. The CDR3 is 15 residues long. Germline lookup yields CDR1 SGHAT and CDR2 FQNNGV. CDR3 protein: CASSSPGQGNQPQHF. DNA for the CDR3: TGTGCCAGCAGCAGCCCCGGACAGGGTAATCAGCCCCAGCATTTT.

V gene TRBV7-8 combines with J gene TRBJ2-7, with TRBD1 matching 7 bases. CDR1 SGHVS and CDR2 FQNEAQ come from the germline V gene. J gave up 3 bases and V 3 bases, and 2 bases lay outside the gene matches. This CDR3 has 13 residues. In nucleotides, the CDR3 is TGTGCCAGCAGCTTGGGACAGTTCTACGAGCAGTACTTC. Its translation is CASSLGQFYEQYF.

This sequence joins TRBV6-5 and TRBJ1-1, with unresolved D. V gave up 2 bases and J gave up 8 bases, with 9 bases separating them. This CDR3 is built from 12 residues. Germline assignment: CDR1 MNHEY and CDR2 SVGAGI. The CDR3: CASSYAESEAFF. The CDR3 DNA reads TGTGCCAGCAGTTACGCGGAATCAGAAGCTTTCTTT.

Here the CDR3 DNA reads TGCAGCGTTCCAGACCCCTATGGCTACACCTTC. It encodes CSVPDPYGYTF. V gene TRBV29-1 combines with J gene TRBJ1-2; D is unresolved. The V gene lost 5 bases and the J gene lost 4 bases, with 8 bases spanning the gap. This CDR3 has 11 amino acids. Germline V gene lookup returns CDR1 SQVTM and CDR2 ANQGSEA.

This clone was seen only once. The chain carries TRBV6-5 and TRBJ2-1; 14 bases agree with TRBD2. This CDR3 has 13 amino acids. CDR1 is MNHEY, CDR2 SVGAGI, per germline. The junction had 6 bases not matched to a gene; V was cut back by 9 bases and J by 11 bases. CDR3 sequence (DNA): TGTGCCAGTCCCGGGACTAGCGGGGGTAAGCAGTTCTTC. Translated, it gives CASPGTSGGKQFF.

The chain joins TRBV5-8 to TRBJ1-6; 10 bases match TRBD1. The germline CDR1 and CDR2 sequences are SGHTS and YDEGEE. The CDR3 length is 15 residues. The V segment lost 1 base and the J segment 7 bases; nucleotides outside the gene matches: 2. The CDR3 coding sequence is TGTGCCAGCAGCTTGTCGGACAGGGGGAATTCACCCCTCCACTTT. It codes for CASSLSDRGNSPLHF.

The chain links TRBV7-2 to TRBJ2-1; D might be TRBD1 or TRBD2, each matching 7 bases. CDR3 length: 15 residues. CDR1 and CDR2 from the germline V gene are SGHTA and FQGNSA. V shed 4 bases and J shed 8 bases, with 18 bases lying between them. This chain's CDR3 is CASSSPGGGTHEQFF. In DNA, the CDR3 is TGTGCCAGCAGCTCCCCAGGGGGGGGCACCCATGAGCAGTTCTTC.

The chain couples TRBV10-1 to TRBJ2-3; D uncertain. V shed 5 bases and J shed 1 base, with 7 bases lying between them. There are 13 residues in the CDR3. Looked up from germline, CDR1 is WNHNN and CDR2 is SYGVQD (reference sequence). The CDR3 DNA is TGCGCCAGCAGTTTACACGGCACAGATACGCAGTATTTT. This codes for CASSLHGTDTQYF.

The rearrangement uses TRBV2 and TRBJ1-1, with a tentative D call TRBD1 (6 bases). V shed 0 bases and J shed 4 bases, with 9 bases lying between them. Germline V lookup: CDR1 SNHLY, CDR2 FYNNEI. This CDR3 has 14 amino acids. In DNA, the CDR3 is TGTGCCAGCAGTGAAGCAGGGGGGGCCACTGAAGCTTTCTTT. Translating it yields CASSEAGGATEAFF.

The rearrangement links TRBV7-2 to TRBJ1-5; no clear D gene. Trimming removed 0 bases at V and 7 bases at J, with 7 bases between. CDR1 is SGHTA, CDR2 FQGNSA, per germline. The CDR3 sequence is 13 residues long. The DNA of the CDR3 is TGTGCCAGCAGCTTAGCGCTAGGGCAGCCCCAGCATTTT. It is translated as CASSLALGQPQHF.

This chain connects TRBV12-5 to TRBJ1-3; no firm D call. CDR1 is LGHNT, CDR2 FRNRAP, per germline. The CDR3 is made up of 15 amino acids. Trimming took off 0 bases at V and 7 bases at J, with 13 bases between the two ends. The CDR3 bases are TGTGCTAGTGGTTTGGTTCCGAACCGGATGAACACCATATATTTT. Amino acid sequence: CASGLVPNRMNTIYF.

V is TRBV27 and J is TRBJ1-6; D gene uncertain. The germline V and J ends were trimmed by 3 bases and 7 bases, with 19 bases remaining between them. Germline CDR1 MNHEY, CDR2 SMNVEV (reference sequence). This CDR3 is built from 17 residues. In DNA form, the CDR3 reads TGTGCCAGCAGTTTTCGGCTCCTCACTCCGGGGAATTCACCCCTCCACTTT. It specifies CASSFRLLTPGNSPLHF.

This clone was found once. This chain uses TRBV5-1 with TRBJ1-5, with D possibly matching TRBD1 (6 bases). V was shortened by 2 bases and J by 3 bases, with 12 bases between the two germline ends. This CDR3 contains 15 residues. CDR1 and CDR2 (germline): SGHRS, YFSETQ. CDR3 sequence: CASSLGGTDNQPQHF. The CDR3 coding sequence is TGCGCCAGCAGCTTAGGGGGGACGGACAATCAGCCCCAGCATTTT.

The chain carries TRBV20-1 and TRBJ2-4, with D perhaps matching TRBD2 (6 bases). Germline CDR1 reads DFQATT; CDR2 reads SNEGSKA (reference sequence). The CDR3 spans 16 residues. Trimming shortened V by 3 bases and J by 0 bases, and 15 bases separated the two germline ends. In DNA form, the CDR3 reads TGCAGTGCTAGTGGCCAGGGACTCCTAGCCAAAAACATTCAGTACTTC. Translating gives CSASGQGLLAKNIQYF.